The present entry profiles one TCR beta chain with its context. This clonotype has only a few counts. Its antigen is currently not known. There are no base qualities to consult, and no much larger clone falls within one base. The data were obtained in a study of T cells after yellow fever vaccination (dated by TCRdb to about 2019). With regard to the full study: The SMART-Seq v4 Ultra Low Input RNA kit was used to prepare libraries from fractions with low cell numbers. Bulk PBMC replicates and cell subsets were isolated from blood drawn at multiple timepoints before and after both primary and secondary immunization. To track T-cell clones before and after primary and booster YFV17D yellow fever vaccination, bulk TCR alpha and beta repertoires were sequenced longitudinally. Two healthy male donors made up the cohort, one aged 18 to 30 years and the other aged 30 to 40 years.

Read against the paper, the sample's treatment or condition label means: live attenuated yellow fever vaccine strain. A standard Ficoll-Paque protocol was used to isolate PBMCs from peripheral blood. Dynabeads CD4 and CD8 positive selection kits were used to isolate the CD4 and CD8 T-cell fractions. RNA was extracted with TriZol from bulk PBMCs, CD4 and CD8 fractions, and dextramer-positive and dextramer-negative fractions. Overall study outcomes, separate from this receptor: Computational filtering was needed because FACS-sorted repertoires could contain abundant contaminating clonotypes from the bulk population. A small fraction of clonotypes showed up in both the CD4 and CD8 compartments, probably as a result of convergent recombination. Most clones expanded after primary vaccination (almost 98% of CD4 and roughly 88% of CD8) were re-detected after the booster, suggesting that broad memory maintenance occurred. Because only a couple of donors were included in the study, the extent to which the findings can be generalized is limited. The secondary T-cell response was found to be weaker but faster than the primary response, with a peak reached on day 5 rather than on day 15.

Sequencer: Illumina NovaSeq 6000. TCR cDNA was synthesized by 5'RACE template switching, which introduced a universal primer site and unique molecular identifiers. Priming for cDNA synthesis came from both the TCR alpha and TCR beta constant segments. Libraries were amplified in two PCR steps, with sample barcodes and sequencing adapters added in the second step. Sequencing of libraries was done on Illumina HiSeq 2500 (2x100 bp) or NovaSeq (2x150 bp). The source study handled its data this way. Reads were demultiplexed and collapsed into UMI consensus sequences with MIGEC, and V(D)J alignment was performed with MiXCR. Using edgeR on replicate PBMC samples, clonotypes were called vaccine-responding if FDR was below 0.01 and the log2 fold change was above 5 up to day 15. Each bulk clonotype was labeled CD4 or CD8 based on which sequenced repertoire, CD4 or CD8, contained the clonotype at higher abundance. Using fastp trimming at Q25 and MiXCR clonotype assembly, TCRdb reanalyzed the public sequencing data and kept in-frame beta chains. A single entry per CDR3 protein holds the most common genes and DNA from its merged rows. These V and J calls originate from TCRdb's pipeline instead of the authors' own analysis. The sample table records about 320,000 distinct CDR3 sequences; about 10% of these occur just once. The ten top clones hold approximately 3.3% of the sample.

V sheds 6 bases and J sheds 3 bases, leaving 9 bases between their ends. From cysteine to phenylalanine, the CDR3 is 13 amino acids long. Only the CDR3 DNA stays, 39 bases, in frame from base 1. This clonotype originated in a man aged 18 to 29 who received the YFV17D yellow fever vaccine. The rearrangement joined TRBV12-3 or TRBV12-4 to TRBJ1-3, with the D gene not confidently named. Sequenced here: CD4+ T cells sorted from PBMCs, sampled 45 days after the yellow fever booster vaccination. The nucleotide sequence reads as follows: TGTGCCAGCAGCTCTGCGTTTGGAAACACCATATATTTT. This gives the protein CASSSAFGNTIYF.